This T cell receptor (beta chain) was sequenced in a study of T cell changes during pregnancy in multiple sclerosis. Produced via immunoSEQ multiplex PCR; TCRdb's table is partial and in-frame only. Of under 70,000 clones in the sample, around 91% were seen once. CDR1 and CDR2 (germline): SGHNT, YENEEA. The CDR3 has 14 residues. Trimming removed 3 bases at V and 9 bases at J, with 15 bases between. The rearrangement uses TRBV11-3 and TRBJ2-1; D ambiguous. The TCR was taken from a female donor in good health, enrolled as a control in a pregnancy study. The specimen comprised peripheral blood, sampled in the third trimester of pregnancy. The CDR3 coding sequence is TGTGCCAGCAGCTTCGATTCGTCGGAGACTGAGCAGTTCTTC. This sequence encodes CASSFDSSETEQFF.